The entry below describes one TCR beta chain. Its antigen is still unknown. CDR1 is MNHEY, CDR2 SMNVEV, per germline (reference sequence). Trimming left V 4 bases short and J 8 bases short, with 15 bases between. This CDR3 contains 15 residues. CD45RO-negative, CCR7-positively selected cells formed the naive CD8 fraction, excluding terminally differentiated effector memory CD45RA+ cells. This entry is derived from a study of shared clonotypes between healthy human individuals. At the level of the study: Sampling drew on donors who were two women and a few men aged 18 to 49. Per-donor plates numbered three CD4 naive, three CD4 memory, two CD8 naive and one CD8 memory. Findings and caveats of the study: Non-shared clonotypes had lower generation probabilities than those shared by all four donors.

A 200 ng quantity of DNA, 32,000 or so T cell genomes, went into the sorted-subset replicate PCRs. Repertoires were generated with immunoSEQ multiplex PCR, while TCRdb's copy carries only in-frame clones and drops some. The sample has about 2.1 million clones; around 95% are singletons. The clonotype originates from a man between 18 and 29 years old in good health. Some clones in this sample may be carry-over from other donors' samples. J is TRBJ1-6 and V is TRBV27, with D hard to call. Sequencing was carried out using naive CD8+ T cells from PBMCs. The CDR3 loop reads CASSSSSPRYSPLHF. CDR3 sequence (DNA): TGTGCCAGCAGTTCTAGCTCGCCGAGGTATTCACCCCTCCACTTT.